This T cell receptor (beta chain) appears in the sequencing data of a study of T-cell reconstitution after alpha-beta-depleted transplantation in children. General observations from the study: Surviving recipient T cells and intrathymic progenitors accounted for some patients' high TCRbeta diversity at day 60. By one year post-transplant, T-cell counts and diversity largely arose from T cells that were newly produced. About two months after transplant, alpha-beta T cells reportedly came from several hundred expanded graft clones.

This clonotype was counted ten times or more. Its antigen remains unknown. Library preparation (for TCRbeta) was performed with unique molecular identifiers. TCRdb used MiXCR to reprocess the PCR reads, holding one entry per CDR3 protein. The table has around 300,000 distinct CDR3 sequences, about 9.4% seen once. Between the trimmed V and J ends, which lost 0 bases and 0 bases, there was a span of 14 bases. The CDR3 has 18 amino acids. The chain recombines TRBV12-3 or TRBV12-4 with TRBJ2-2; D perhaps matches TRBD2 (5 bases). This sequence was found in a boy in the first two years of life with acute myeloid leukemia, due to receive a stem cell transplant. The material sequenced was PBMCs, taken before TCRalphabeta/CD19-depleted stem cell transplant. CDR3 sequence (DNA): TGTGCCAGCAGTTTAGCGCAGGTAGCGACCGCGAACACCGGGGAGCTGTTTTTT. Encoded protein: CASSLAQVATANTGELFF.